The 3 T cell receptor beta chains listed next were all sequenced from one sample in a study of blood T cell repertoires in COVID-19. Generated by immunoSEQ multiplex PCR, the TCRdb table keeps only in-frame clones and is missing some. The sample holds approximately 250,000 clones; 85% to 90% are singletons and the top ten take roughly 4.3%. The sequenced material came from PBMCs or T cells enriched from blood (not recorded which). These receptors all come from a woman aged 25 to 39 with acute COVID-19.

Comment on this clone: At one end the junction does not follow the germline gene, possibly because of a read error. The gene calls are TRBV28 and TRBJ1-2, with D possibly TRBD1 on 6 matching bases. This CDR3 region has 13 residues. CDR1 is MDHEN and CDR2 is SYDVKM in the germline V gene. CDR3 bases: TGTGCCAGCAATTTACAGGGAAGCTATGGCTACACCTTC. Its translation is CASNLQGSYGYTF.

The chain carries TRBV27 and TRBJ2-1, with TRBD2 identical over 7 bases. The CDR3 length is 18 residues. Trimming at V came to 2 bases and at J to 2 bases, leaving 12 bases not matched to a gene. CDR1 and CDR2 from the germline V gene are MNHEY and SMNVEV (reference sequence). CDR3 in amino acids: CASSLGGGVTMTYNEQFF. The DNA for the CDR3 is TGTGCCAGCAGTTTAGGGGGGGGAGTTACGATGACCTACAATGAGCAGTTCTTC.

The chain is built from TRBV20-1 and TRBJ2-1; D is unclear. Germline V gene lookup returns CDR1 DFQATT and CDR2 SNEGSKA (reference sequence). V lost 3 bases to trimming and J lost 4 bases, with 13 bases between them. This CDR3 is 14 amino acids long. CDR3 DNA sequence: TGCAGTGCTAGTTTGCGATCCCGATACAATGAGCAGTTCTTC. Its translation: CSASLRSRYNEQFF.